The clone carrying this T cell receptor beta chain was seen a handful of times. Its cognate antigen is unknown. 13 Jbeta primers and 60 Vbeta primers were used for the PCR. Sequenced by immunoSEQ multiplex PCR; TCRdb stores in-frame clones only, minus some. Among roughly 130,000 clones, around 80% were seen once, and the ten largest hold 5% to 5.5%. The source of the sample is a study of cytomegalovirus exposure and HLA in healthy donors. Study-level points and caveats: Later on, analysis showed that most CMV-associated TCR beta chains appeared to be HLA-restricted. A prior analysis recorded that most TCR beta V segments were productive about 87% or about 30% of the time.

Trimming took 0 bases from V and 7 from J, leaving 2 bases between them. Germline CDR1 is SGHDT and CDR2 is YYEEEE. The CDR3 covers 12 residues. This clonotype was sampled from a man aged 25 to 45 in good health and CMV-seronegative. The chain links TRBV5-6 to TRBJ2-6; D is unclear. The sequenced sample was PBMCs. CDR3 residues: CASSLAANVLTF. CDR3 nucleotide sequence: TGTGCCAGCAGCTTGGCAGCCAACGTCCTGACTTTC.